This T cell receptor (beta chain) is drawn from a study of prognosis after radiotherapy for stage I lung cancer. Study as a whole: Recruiting of stage I non-small cell lung cancer patients into the study occurred between 2018 and January 2019. Patients received stereotactic body radiotherapy alone, with no concurrent therapy. Distant metastases after radiotherapy occurred in four patients at a median of about seven months; more than 13 showed no significant progression.

Genomic DNA was the source, and TCR beta CDR3 was amplified from it by two-round multiplex PCR. Gene-specific TRBV and TRBJ primers were used in PCR round one. TCRdb fed the multiplex PCR reads into MiXCR, producing one record per CDR3 protein. The data show 15,000 or so distinct CDR3 sequences, around half seen once. Turning to this clonotype: A much larger clonotype is one base distant, so this may be a read error.

J was trimmed by 2 bases and V by 2 bases; bases with no gene match: 14. The CDR3 extends over 18 amino acids. The germline V gene has CDR1 LNHNV and CDR2 YYDKDF (reference sequence). A draw of roughly 6 milliliters of peripheral blood took place at each of two time points. The sequenced sample was PBMCs, obtained before or after stereotactic body radiation therapy (not recorded which). The TCR originated in a donor over 45 with non-small cell lung cancer. The chain couples TRBV15 to TRBJ2-5, with 7 bases lining up with TRBD1. The CDR3 bases are TGTGCCACCAGCAGACCTCCTCACCAGACAGGGTGTCAAGAGACCCAGTACTTC. Amino acid sequence: CATSRPPHQTGCQETQYF.